The subject of this entry is one TCR beta chain. In its sample, this clone was seen a few times. The target of this receptor is not known. The input lacks base qualities; no much larger clone sits a single base away. This specimen's time point label, interpreted: approximately 11 months on ibrutinib. For TCR beta library preparation, around 2.2 micrograms of genomic DNA was extracted from cryopreserved PBMCs. Longitudinal blood samples from CLL patients on ibrutinib monotherapy underwent high-throughput TCR beta sequencing. The patients took part in an open-label, single-center phase 2 trial of ibrutinib monotherapy. The CDR3 measures 15 amino acids from cysteine to phenylalanine. Only the CDR3 part of the read is kept: 45 bases, read in frame from the first base. In the germline V gene, CDR1 corresponds to SGHDN and CDR2 to FVKESK. Relative to germline, V is missing 4 bases and J is missing 6 bases, with 9 bases of the junction outside any gene match.

This entry belongs to a study of cytotoxic CD8 clonotypes in ibrutinib-treated CLL (dated by TCRdb to the early 2020s). The study in broad terms: The cohort had over ten relapsed/refractory and more than 14 treatment-naive patients; roughly 17 were IGHV unmutated. Partial responses were observed in 24 patients and complete responses in 2; after a median follow-up of around 68 months, remission was maintained in about 15 patients and progression was observed in approximately twelve. Response samples were obtained after a median of approximately twelve months of treatment, with a range of roughly 6 to 40 months. On average, each sample had some 260,000 productive templates and around 100,000 productive rearrangements. Of the roughly 86 participants in the trial, approximately 25 had longitudinal samples available. Cryopreserved peripheral blood mononuclear cells were obtained prior to treatment, at the time of response, and at either disease progression or sustained remission. Every remission and progressive disease sample was obtained while ibrutinib was still being received by the patients.

A MiSeq instrument was used for deep resolution sequencing, which targeted depths ranging from 1 in 1 million up to 1 in 200,000 T cells, with coverage averaging 10x for each clonotype. TCR beta libraries were generated with the immunoSEQ hsTCRB Kit. The study's processing was this. Data were analyzed with ImmunoSEQ Data Assistant and ImmunoSEQ Analyzer, with V, D and J genes assigned per IMGT definitions. Clonality, which ranges from 0 to 1, was calculated as one minus the normalized Shannon entropy of productive rearrangement frequencies. Only overrepresented clonotypes making up at least 0.05% of the repertoire of each patient were included in the public clonotype analysis. About 13 age-matched healthy donor repertoires from immuneACCESS were used as controls for clonality. As stored in TCRdb, this immuneACCESS dataset retains in-frame rearrangements with V and J assigned. A fraction of the clones does not appear; measured against another copy, unresolved V genes explain less than half of the discrepancy, and the remainder lacks a known reason. D and trimming come from the DNA, and the V and J calls and clone size come from that table. Here the sample has more than 200,000 clones; approximately 70% occur a single time. About 6.4% of the sample lies in the top ten.

The study at large found these results: Public clonotypes were rare and either shrank or stayed stable during treatment, and the rise in clonality at ibrutinib response reflected expansion of private clonotypes. At baseline, clonality was higher than in age-matched healthy donors and showed a strong correlation with circulating CD8+ T-cell counts. Sustained-remission and progressing patients did not have matched sampling times, and lymph node repertoires were not examined. Clonality rose at ibrutinib response, remained stable during sustained remission, and dropped back toward baseline at progression.

The material sequenced was PBMCs, taken after 12 months of ibrutinib treatment. The V and J segments used are TRBV14 and TRBJ2-7, and 10 junctional nucleotides match TRBD1. The receptor was isolated from a human donor with chronic lymphocytic leukemia. CDR3 region: CASSRGTGALGEQYF. The nucleotide sequence reads TGTGCCAGCAGCCGAGGGACAGGGGCTCTTGGCGAGCAGTACTTC. When the CDR3 is completed using the reference TRBV14 and TRBJ2-7 genes on either side, the full variable domain is EAGVTQFPSHSVIEKGQTVTLRCDPISGHDNLYWYRRVMGKEIKFLLHFVKESKQDESGMPNNRFLAERTGGTYSTLKVQPAELEDSGVYFCASSRGTGALGEQYFGPGTRLTVT.